This TCR beta chain was identified in a study of vaccination effects on CD4 cells after COVID-19. V gave up 3 bases and J gave up 6 bases, with 10 bases separating them. This CDR3 has 12 residues. Per germline, CDR1 SQVTM and CDR2 ANQGSEA. Sequencing used immunoSEQ multiplex PCR; TCRdb keeps in-frame clones, though not all of them. This sample has 45,000 to 65,000 clones, with roughly 76% found just once. On this clone itself: The antigen is unknown.

Peptide-pool stimulation followed by sequencing identified expanded antigen-specific CD4+ clonotypes in the ViraFEST assay. Cultured cells yielded isolated CD4+ T cells after 10 days. The sequencing here drew on CD4+ T cells from PBMCs cultured with HCoV-229E spike peptides, taken before COVID-19 vaccination. This sequence originates from a human donor who received a COVID-19 vaccine. J is TRBJ2-3 and V is TRBV29-1; no clear D gene. The CDR3 coding sequence is TGCAGCGTTGACGTCCGTAGTGATACGCAGTATTTT. Its protein is CSVDVRSDTQYF.